The rows below give T cell receptor beta chains drawn from one sample of a study of shared clonotypes between healthy human individuals. Measured with immunoSEQ multiplex PCR; TCRdb has only the in-frame clones, and not every one. The data contain about 870,000 clones, 85% to 95% of them seen just once; the ten biggest clones take up approximately 25%. The sample consisted of naive CD8+ T cells sorted from blood. Receptor source: a man between 25 and 39 years old in good health. Each CDR3 is given with its conserved first and last residue. The order of the fields is CDR3 DNA, CDR3 protein, J gene, CDR3 length, D gene, V gene, clone size. The D gene is left open where the match is weak. Only part of the rows carry a size: once, few, many, or a class if the clone is expanded.

DNA: TGTGCCAGCAGTTTAACAGGGGGCGATGAGCAGTTCTTC
CDR3: CASSLTGGDEQFF
J: TRBJ2-1
length: 13
D: TRBD1
V: TRBV27
size: NA

DNA: TGTGCCAGCGTACGCCAGGGGGCTAGGAAGAATGAGCAGTTCTTC
CDR3: CASVRQGARKNEQFF
J: TRBJ2-1
length: 15
D: TRBD1
V: TRBV6-5
size: NA

DNA: TGTGCCAGTAGTAAGCCCCCGCCGGGTTGGAATGGCTACACCTTC
CDR3: CASSKPPPGWNGYTF
J: TRBJ1-2
length: 15
D: NA
V: TRBV19
size: NA

DNA: TGTGCCAGCAGCTTACCGGGGGAGAGCAATGAGCAGTTCTTC
CDR3: CASSLPGESNEQFF
J: TRBJ2-1
length: 14
D: NA
V: TRBV5-4
size: NA

DNA: TGTGCCAGCAGCTTCAAGCGGAGAGCCTACGAGCAGTACTTC
CDR3: CASSFKRRAYEQYF
J: TRBJ2-7
length: 14
D: NA
V: TRBV5-4
size: NA

DNA: TGTGCCAGCAGCTTAGGGTGGGGTGGAGGCTACACCTTC
CDR3: CASSLGWGGGYTF
J: TRBJ1-2
length: 13
D: NA
V: TRBV7-9
size: NA

DNA: TGTGCCAGCAGCCGAAAGGACCAGAACACCGGGGAGCTGTTTTTT
CDR3: CASSRKDQNTGELFF
J: TRBJ2-2
length: 15
D: NA
V: TRBV5-4
size: NA

DNA: TGTGCCAGCGGGAGGGATGAGGGAGCATACGAGCAGTACTTC
CDR3: CASGRDEGAYEQYF
J: TRBJ2-7
length: 14
D: TRBD2
V: TRBV9
size: NA

DNA: TGTGCCAGCACCAAACGGGGACAGGAATATGGGGCCAACGTCCTGACTTTC
CDR3: CASTKRGQEYGANVLTF
J: TRBJ2-6
length: 17
D: TRBD1
V: TRBV7-9
size: NA

DNA: TGCAGCGTTGCGCTTCGGGACAGCACGAATGAAAAACTGTTTTTT
CDR3: CSVALRDSTNEKLFF
J: TRBJ1-4
length: 15
D: TRBD1
V: TRBV29-1
size: NA

DNA: TGTGCCAGCTGCCCCAGTTTGGGCTCCTACAATGAGCAGTTCTTC
CDR3: CASCPSLGSYNEQFF
J: TRBJ2-1
length: 15
D: NA
V: TRBV7-6
size: once

DNA: TGCGCCAGCAGTCGGGTACAGCACGGCGCGGACTACGAGCAGTACTTC
CDR3: CASSRVQHGADYEQYF
J: TRBJ2-7
length: 16
D: NA
V: TRBV5-1
size: NA

DNA: TGTGCCAGCCAACCTAGCGGGAGCGGGGAGACCCAGTACTTC
CDR3: CASQPSGSGETQYF
J: TRBJ2-5
length: 14
D: TRBD2
V: TRBV7-9
size: NA

DNA: TGTGCCAGTAGTACAATTTTAGGCGCCAGGACAAACACCGGGGAGCTGTTTTTT
CDR3: CASSTILGARTNTGELFF
J: TRBJ2-2
length: 18
D: NA
V: TRBV19
size: NA

DNA: TGCAGCGTTGATAATGAGCAGTTCTTC
CDR3: CSVDNEQFF
J: TRBJ2-1
length: 9
D: NA
V: TRBV29-1
size: NA

DNA: TGTGCCAGCAGCTCCCTAGCGGGAGGTGTCAATGAGCAGTTCTTC
CDR3: CASSSLAGGVNEQFF
J: TRBJ2-1
length: 15
D: TRBD2
V: TRBV7-3
size: NA

DNA: TGTGCCAGCAGTCCGAACGTGGCTGGTGGCTTCGTCAATCAGCCCCAGCATTTT
CDR3: CASSPNVAGGFVNQPQHF
J: TRBJ1-5
length: 18
D: NA
V: TRBV2
size: NA

DNA: TGCAGCGCCGAAATCGGGACAGCGAACACTGAAGCTTTCTTT
CDR3: CSAEIGTANTEAFF
J: TRBJ1-1
length: 14
D: TRBD1
V: TRBV29-1
size: once

DNA: TGTGCCATCAGTGACGGCGGGAGAAGGGAGACCCAGTACTTC
CDR3: CAISDGGRRETQYF
J: TRBJ2-5
length: 14
D: TRBD2
V: TRBV10-3
size: NA

DNA: TGTGCCAGTAGCCCTAGCGGGAGCTTCTACGAGCAGTACTTC
CDR3: CASSPSGSFYEQYF
J: TRBJ2-7
length: 14
D: TRBD2
V: TRBV19
size: NA

DNA: TGCGCCAGCAGTTGGGACTCCATAGCTATCTCCTCCTACGAGCAGTACTTC
CDR3: CASSWDSIAISSYEQYF
J: TRBJ2-7
length: 17
D: NA
V: TRBV4-1
size: NA

DNA: TGTGCCAGCTCAGCCCGGGACGCAAACTACGAGCAGTACTTC
CDR3: CASSARDANYEQYF
J: TRBJ2-7
length: 14
D: NA
V: TRBV18
size: NA

DNA: TGTGCCAGCAGCTTAGGGCGCGGGATTTCCTACAATGAGCAGTTCTTC
CDR3: CASSLGRGISYNEQFF
J: TRBJ2-1
length: 16
D: NA
V: TRBV7-2
size: NA

DNA: TGCAGCGCCGGAGTAGGGGGAACCGGGGAGCTGTTTTTT
CDR3: CSAGVGGTGELFF
J: TRBJ2-2
length: 13
D: NA
V: TRBV29-1
size: NA

DNA: TGTGCCAGCAGTGTGGGGAGGGGACGAGCCCAAGAGACCCAGTACTTC
CDR3: CASSVGRGRAQETQYF
J: TRBJ2-5
length: 16
D: TRBD2
V: TRBV27
size: NA

DNA: TGTGCCAGCAGTTACCGAAACACCAGGTTGGCCGGGGAGCTGTTTTTT
CDR3: CASSYRNTRLAGELFF
J: TRBJ2-2
length: 16
D: NA
V: TRBV6-5
size: NA

DNA: TGTGCCAGCAGCTTAGAAACCGGGAGAGGGCTCAATGAGCAGTTCTTC
CDR3: CASSLETGRGLNEQFF
J: TRBJ2-1
length: 16
D: NA
V: TRBV11-2
size: NA

DNA: TGTGCCAGCAGCTTATCTCAGGGGGTTGACACTGAAGCTTTCTTT
CDR3: CASSLSQGVDTEAFF
J: TRBJ1-1
length: 15
D: TRBD1
V: TRBV7-9
size: NA

DNA: TGTGCCAGCGGGGAACTCAATCAGCCCCAGCATTTT
CDR3: CASGELNQPQHF
J: TRBJ1-5
length: 12
D: NA
V: TRBV2
size: NA

DNA: TGTGCCAGCAGCTTAAGTAGCGGGAGACCACGAATGAACACCGGGGAGCTGTTTTTT
CDR3: CASSLSSGRPRMNTGELFF
J: TRBJ2-2
length: 19
D: TRBD2
V: TRBV7-2
size: NA

DNA: TGCGCCAGCAGCCACCGACTAGCGGTTAGCTACAATGAGCAGTTCTTC
CDR3: CASSHRLAVSYNEQFF
J: TRBJ2-1
length: 16
D: TRBD2
V: TRBV5-1
size: NA

DNA: TGTGCCAGTAGTATGGGGGGGGCCAACGTCCTGACTTTC
CDR3: CASSMGGANVLTF
J: TRBJ2-6
length: 13
D: NA
V: TRBV19
size: NA

DNA: TGTGCCTGGAACCCCCTAGCGGAGAATACGCAGTATTTT
CDR3: CAWNPLAENTQYF
J: TRBJ2-3
length: 13
D: TRBD2
V: TRBV30
size: NA

DNA: TGTGCCAGCAGCCTCTATGACGGATTCCTTTCCTACGAGCAGTACTTC
CDR3: CASSLYDGFLSYEQYF
J: TRBJ2-7
length: 16
D: NA
V: TRBV27
size: NA

DNA: TGTGCCAGCAGCCGCAGGGGAAATGAGCAGTTCTTC
CDR3: CASSRRGNEQFF
J: TRBJ2-1
length: 12
D: NA
V: TRBV7-8
size: NA

DNA: TGTGCCAGCAGTGAAGGAGGTCTACCCCAAGAGACCCAGTACTTC
CDR3: CASSEGGLPQETQYF
J: TRBJ2-5
length: 15
D: NA
V: TRBV2
size: NA

DNA: TGTGCCAGCAGTTTATCCGGGACAGGGAGTGGCTACGAGCAGTACTTC
CDR3: CASSLSGTGSGYEQYF
J: TRBJ2-7
length: 16
D: TRBD1
V: TRBV27
size: NA

DNA: TGTGCCAGCAGCTTGGACCTACAGGGCATGCAGTACTTC
CDR3: CASSLDLQGMQYF
J: TRBJ2-7
length: 13
D: NA
V: TRBV11-2
size: NA

DNA: TGCGCCAGCAGCTTGGTAGGACAGACCTACGAGCAGTACTTC
CDR3: CASSLVGQTYEQYF
J: TRBJ2-7
length: 14
D: NA
V: TRBV5-1
size: NA

DNA: TGTGCCTGGAGTGTAATGCTAGTAGAAAACACCGGGGAGCTGTTTTTT
CDR3: CAWSVMLVENTGELFF
J: TRBJ2-2
length: 16
D: NA
V: TRBV30
size: NA

DNA: TGTGCCTGGAGGGGGGACACCACTGAAGCTTTCTTT
CDR3: CAWRGDTTEAFF
J: TRBJ1-1
length: 12
D: NA
V: TRBV30
size: NA

DNA: TGCGCCAGCAGCCAAGATCGGGCAGCATTTCAGCCCCAGCATTTT
CDR3: CASSQDRAAFQPQHF
J: TRBJ1-5
length: 15
D: NA
V: TRBV4-3
size: once

DNA: TGTGCCAGCAGCGGACAGGAGGTGAACACTGAAGCTTTCTTT
CDR3: CASSGQEVNTEAFF
J: TRBJ1-1
length: 14
D: TRBD1
V: TRBV2
size: NA

DNA: TGTGCCAGCAGCTTCTCGGATCCCACAGATACGCAGTATTTT
CDR3: CASSFSDPTDTQYF
J: TRBJ2-3
length: 14
D: NA
V: TRBV7-2
size: NA

DNA: TGCGCCAGCAAGACTAGCGGGACTTCCTACAATGAGCAGTTCTTC
CDR3: CASKTSGTSYNEQFF
J: TRBJ2-1
length: 15
D: TRBD2
V: TRBV5-1
size: NA

DNA: TGTGCCATCAGTGTGGGTTGGGACTATGGCTACACCTTC
CDR3: CAISVGWDYGYTF
J: TRBJ1-2
length: 13
D: NA
V: TRBV10-3
size: NA

DNA: TGTGCCAGCGGGAATGGAGGGGGGACTGGGGCCAACGTCCTGACTTTC
CDR3: CASGNGGGTGANVLTF
J: TRBJ2-6
length: 16
D: NA
V: TRBV27
size: NA

DNA: TGTGCCAGCAGTTTGCCCGGGACAGGGACCTACGAGCAGTACTTC
CDR3: CASSLPGTGTYEQYF
J: TRBJ2-7
length: 15
D: TRBD1
V: TRBV6-6
size: NA

DNA: TGTGCCAGCAGTCCTATAGCGGGAGGTTCCTACGAGCAGTACTTC
CDR3: CASSPIAGGSYEQYF
J: TRBJ2-7
length: 15
D: TRBD2
V: TRBV6-5
size: NA

DNA: TGTGCCAGTAGTATCAGGGCTGGAGGGGACGGTCAGCCCCAGCATTTT
CDR3: CASSIRAGGDGQPQHF
J: TRBJ1-5
length: 16
D: NA
V: TRBV19
size: NA

DNA: TGTGCCAGTAGTATACAGGGGGTCAATCAGCCCCAGCATTTT
CDR3: CASSIQGVNQPQHF
J: TRBJ1-5
length: 14
D: TRBD1
V: TRBV19
size: NA

DNA: TGTGCCAGCAAAGCGGATACCTACGAGCAGTACTTC
CDR3: CASKADTYEQYF
J: TRBJ2-7
length: 12
D: NA
V: TRBV28
size: many

DNA: TGCAGCGTTGAAGAAGCGGGACAGGAGTCCTACGAGCAGTACTTC
CDR3: CSVEEAGQESYEQYF
J: TRBJ2-7
length: 15
D: NA
V: TRBV29-1
size: once

DNA: TGCGCCAGTGGAATAGCGGAGAGCTCCTACGAGCAGTACTTC
CDR3: CASGIAESSYEQYF
J: TRBJ2-7
length: 14
D: NA
V: TRBV5-1
size: NA

DNA: TGTGCCAGCGGAGGGTCAAGTTCGGCCTACGAGCAGTACTTC
CDR3: CASGGSSSAYEQYF
J: TRBJ2-7
length: 14
D: NA
V: TRBV7-2
size: once